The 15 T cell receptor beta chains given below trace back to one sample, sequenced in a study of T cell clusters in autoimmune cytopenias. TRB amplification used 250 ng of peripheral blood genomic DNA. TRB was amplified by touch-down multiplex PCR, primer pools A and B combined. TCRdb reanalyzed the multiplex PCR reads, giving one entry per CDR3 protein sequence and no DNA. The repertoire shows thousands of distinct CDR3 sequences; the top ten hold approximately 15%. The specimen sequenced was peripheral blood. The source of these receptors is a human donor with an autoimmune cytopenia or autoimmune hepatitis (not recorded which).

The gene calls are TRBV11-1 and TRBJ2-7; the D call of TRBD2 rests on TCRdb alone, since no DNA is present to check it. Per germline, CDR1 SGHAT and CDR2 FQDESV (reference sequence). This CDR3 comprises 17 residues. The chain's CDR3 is CASSLDAGGGSSYEQYF.

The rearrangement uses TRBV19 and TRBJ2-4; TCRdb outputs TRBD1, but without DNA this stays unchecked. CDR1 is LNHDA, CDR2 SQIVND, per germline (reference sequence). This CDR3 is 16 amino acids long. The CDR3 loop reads CASSRLIGQGWYIQYF.

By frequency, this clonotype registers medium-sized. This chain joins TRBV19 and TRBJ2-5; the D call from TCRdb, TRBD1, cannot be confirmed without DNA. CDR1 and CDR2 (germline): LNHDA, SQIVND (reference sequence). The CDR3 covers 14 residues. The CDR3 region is CASSITGTAETQYF.

The chain's CDR3 is CASSHNTGEGEKLFF. The chain carries TRBV5-4 and TRBJ1-4; TCRdb's D call, TRBD1, is unchecked because there is no DNA. The germline gives CDR1 SGHNT, CDR2 YYREEE (reference sequence). This CDR3 region has 15 residues.

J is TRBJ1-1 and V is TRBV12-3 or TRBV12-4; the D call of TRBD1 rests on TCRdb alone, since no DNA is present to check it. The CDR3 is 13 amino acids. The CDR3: CASSKGQGFSAFF.

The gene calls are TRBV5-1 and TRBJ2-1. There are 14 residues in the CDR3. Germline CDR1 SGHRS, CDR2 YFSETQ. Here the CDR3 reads CASSLEQPYNEQFF.

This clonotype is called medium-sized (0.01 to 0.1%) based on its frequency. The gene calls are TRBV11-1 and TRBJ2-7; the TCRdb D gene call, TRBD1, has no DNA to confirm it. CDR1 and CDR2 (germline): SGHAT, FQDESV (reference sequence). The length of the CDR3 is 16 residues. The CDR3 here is CASSSRDRGFQVEQYF. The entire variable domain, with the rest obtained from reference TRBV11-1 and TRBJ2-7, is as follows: EAEVAQSPRYKITEKSQAVAFWCDPISGHATLYWYRQILGQGPELLVQFQDESVVDDSQLPKDRFSAERLKGVDSTLKIQPAELGDSAMYLCASSSRDRGFQVEQYFGPGTRLTVT.

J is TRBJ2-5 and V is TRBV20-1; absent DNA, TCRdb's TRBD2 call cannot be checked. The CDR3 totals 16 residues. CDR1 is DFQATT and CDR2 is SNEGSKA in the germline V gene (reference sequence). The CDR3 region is CSANRQGRALQETQYF.

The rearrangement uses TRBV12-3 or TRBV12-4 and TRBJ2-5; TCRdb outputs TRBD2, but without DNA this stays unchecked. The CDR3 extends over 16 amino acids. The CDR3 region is CASSFGSGGSQETQYF.

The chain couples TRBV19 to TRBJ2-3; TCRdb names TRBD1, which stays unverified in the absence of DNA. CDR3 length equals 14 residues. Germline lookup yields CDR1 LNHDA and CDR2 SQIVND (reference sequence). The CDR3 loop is CASSTYRGTDTQYF.

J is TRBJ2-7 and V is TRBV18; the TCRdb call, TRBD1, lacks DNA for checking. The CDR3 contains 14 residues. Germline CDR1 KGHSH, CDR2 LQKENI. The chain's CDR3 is CASSGQGIDYEQYF.

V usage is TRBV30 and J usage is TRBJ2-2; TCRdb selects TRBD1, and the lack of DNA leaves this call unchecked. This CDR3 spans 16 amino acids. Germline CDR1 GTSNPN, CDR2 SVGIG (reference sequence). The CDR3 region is CAWSRATGLVPGELFF.

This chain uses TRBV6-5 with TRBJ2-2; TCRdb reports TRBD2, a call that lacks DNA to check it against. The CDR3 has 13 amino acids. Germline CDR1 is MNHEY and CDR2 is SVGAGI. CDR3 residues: CATLAGYTGELFF.

CDR3 in amino acids: CASSPTGTSGRAFTDTQYF. The chain joins TRBV5-1 to TRBJ2-3; TCRdb designates TRBD2, a call that cannot be tested without DNA. Germline V CDR1 and CDR2: SGHRS, YFSETQ. This CDR3 has 19 residues.

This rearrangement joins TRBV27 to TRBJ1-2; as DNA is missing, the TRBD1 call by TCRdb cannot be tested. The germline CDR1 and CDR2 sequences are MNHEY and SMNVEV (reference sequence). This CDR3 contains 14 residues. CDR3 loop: CASSYRAANYGYTF.